This T cell receptor beta chain was sequenced for a study of tumor and adjacent non-tumor tissue in lung cancer (dated by TCRdb to between 2017 and 2018). Some background on the complete study: By cancer type, the cohort comprised some 13 adenocarcinoma patients, 2 squamous cell carcinoma patients and 1 small cell lung cancer patient. The roughly 15 enrolled patients, of whom some ten were men and 5 were women, were aged about 30 to 80 years and were diagnosed with TNM stage I to III disease. In total, sequencing yielded under 150 million productive TCRbeta reads, which works out to an average of around 4.2 million reads per sample. The study compared bulk TCRbeta repertoires between lung tumor tissue and matched distant non-tumor lung tissue from approximately 14 lung cancer patients. TCRbeta CDR3 sequencing was performed on a few dozen paired specimens, with one tumor sample and one normal lung sample collected per patient. Study-level results and caveats: With only 15 patients in the cohort, the authors noted that larger samples and more detailed clinical data are needed. The top 100 clones made up a significantly larger cumulative share of the repertoire in normal lung than in tumor tissue. Neither the sequencing platform nor unique molecular identifiers are mentioned in the methods. Tumor tissue showed significantly higher TCR diversity (inverse Simpson) than normal lung tissue, at 431.37 vs 166.20 (P = 0.0075, Mann-Whitney U test). TCR diversity was significantly higher in younger patients, and greater tumor TCR diversity was associated with shorter overall survival and shorter disease-free survival. Because peripheral blood was not sequenced, blood TCRbeta repertoires in the lung cancer patients of the study were not examined.

V lost 6 bases and J lost 7 bases; the stretch between them is 15 bases long. Its CDR3 holds 13 amino acids, cysteine through phenylalanine. The entry retains the CDR3 DNA only, 39 bases that are in frame from base 1. Per the germline V gene, MNHEY is the CDR1 and SVGEGT is the CDR2. RNA was isolated from bulk unsorted tissue, and RNA quality was assessed with a NanoDrop ND-1000 and an Agilent 2100. Newly diagnosed lung cancer patients without prior chemotherapy who had been admitted for thoracic surgery in China between August and November 2014 were enrolled as donors. The study excluded patients who had received radiotherapy or chemotherapy before or who had another cancer at the same time. Surgical tissue pieces of roughly 1-2.2 cm3 were preserved in RNAlater solution and stored at -80 °C until use. As for this clonotype: Its specific antigen is unknown. A much larger clone lies a single base off, so this may be a read error.

Libraries came from multiplex PCR. These reads were obtained on an Illumina HiSeq 2500. Following protocols modified from ARM-PCR, the researchers constructed TCRbeta libraries through three rounds of nested PCR with primers (Table S4). Before sequencing, PCR products of 200-500 bp were excised from the gel and purified with the QIAquick gel extraction kit. As for how the authors treated the data: Trimmomatic was used to clean the reads, FLASH was used to merge the reads into complete CDR3 sequences, and MiTCR was used to assign the reads to V(D)J germline segments. Clonal diversity was computed as the inverse Simpson's index with VDJtools. A read counted as productive if the sequence was in-frame and lacked a premature stop codon. Through fastp at Q25 and MiXCR, TCRdb rebuilt clones from the public reads, retaining in-frame beta chains. Identical CDR3 proteins give one entry, which carries the most common genes and DNA. The V and J calls come from TCRdb's annotation, not from the publication. A total of about 120,000 distinct CDR3 sequences appear in this sample, 66% of them only once. Roughly 12% of the sample lies in the top ten.

The source is a man aged 30 to 45 with non-small cell lung cancer. In this chain, TRBV6-2 or TRBV6-3 is recombined with TRBJ1-1, with a tentative D gene TRBD1 over 6 matching bases. The sequencing input was lung tumor tissue. The DNA sequence is given as TGTGCCAGCAGCTACGGGTCGGACAGTGAAGCTTTCTTT. Translated, it reads CASSYGSDSEAFF.